This T cell receptor (beta chain) appears in the sequencing data of a study of T cell responses to AZD1222 COVID-19 vaccine. General study results and limits: Scientists sampled the repertoires only once the peak T cell response had passed. A mostly white British donor set with more females was recruited, and clonal diversity was possibly underestimated. Just a handful of AZD1222 recipients tested seropositive at baseline.

J lost 5 bases, V lost 5 bases, and 4 bases had no gene match. Looked up from germline, CDR1 is SEHNR and CDR2 is FQNEAQ (reference sequence). The CDR3 has 14 amino acids. As for this clone: Its target is not known.

TCRdb keeps only in-frame clones here, not all; method: immunoSEQ multiplex PCR. The sample has approximately 130,000 clones, roughly 93% seen once. The sequencing used peripheral blood, collected on day 0 of AZD1222 vaccination. This clonotype was obtained from an adult in good health. The V and J genes are TRBV7-9 and TRBJ2-7; 12 bases match TRBD2. CDR3 in amino acids: CASSITSGRNEQYF. The CDR3 DNA is TGTGCCAGCAGCATCACTAGCGGGAGGAACGAGCAGTACTTC.